What follows are 16 T cell receptor beta chains derived from one specimen sequenced in a study of T cells after yellow fever vaccination. TCRdb reprocessed the 5' RACE reads with MiXCR, giving one entry per CDR3 protein. The sample lists about 350,000 distinct CDR3 sequences, roughly 7.5% seen once, with approximately 16% in the top ten. The starting material was PBMCs, obtained approximately 40 days after the first yellow fever vaccination. The receptors originated from a man between 18 and 29 years old who received the YFV17D yellow fever vaccine.

This clonotype was detected ten times or more. This chain uses TRBV7-2 with TRBJ1-2, with a weak D call TRBD1 (5 bases). V was clipped by 3 bases and J by 4 bases, with 9 bases between them. Germline V lookup: CDR1 SGHTA, CDR2 FQGNSA. This CDR3 comprises 13 residues. The CDR3 loop is CASSLGPGYGYTF. As DNA, the CDR3 is TGTGCCAGCAGCTTGGGGCCCGGCTATGGCTACACCTTC.

In this sample, this clonotype turned up many times. The V call is TRBV20-1, the J call TRBJ2-4; D call uncertain. V lost 4 bases and J lost 0, with 7 bases in between. Germline V gene data show CDR1 as DFQATT and CDR2 as SNEGSKA (reference sequence). CDR3 length: 13 residues. The CDR3 bases are TGCAGTGCTACTACTTTAGCCAAAAACATTCAGTACTTC. This sequence encodes CSATTLAKNIQYF.

Ten or more counts support this clonotype. V usage is TRBV5-8 and J usage is TRBJ1-3, with D maybe TRBD1 (5 bases). The V gene lost 3 bases and the J gene lost 4 bases, with 5 bases spanning the gap. The CDR3 loop spans 12 amino acids. CDR1 and CDR2 (germline): SGHTS, YDEGEE. This CDR3 is CASSWTGNTIYF. DNA for the CDR3: TGTGCCAGCAGCTGGACAGGAAACACCATATATTTT.

The chain uses TRBV14 and TRBJ2-7, with a possible D match to TRBD1 (5 bases). The CDR3 consists of 16 residues. The V end lost 1 base, the J end lost 3 bases, and 16 bases lay between the germline ends. Germline lookup yields CDR1 SGHDN and CDR2 FVKESK. DNA of the CDR3: TGTGCCAGCAGCCAAGTAACCTGGCAGGGCTTCTACGAGCAGTACTTC. As protein: CASSQVTWQGFYEQYF.

The J gene is TRBJ2-3, the V gene TRBV7-3; D could derive from TRBD1 or TRBD2 (5 bases each). V was cut by 5 bases and J by 1 base, with 10 bases left in between. This CDR3 region has 14 residues. CDR1 SGHTA and CDR2 FQGTGA come from the germline V gene. Here the CDR3 DNA reads TGTGCCAGCAGCCCCGGGACGGGCACAGATACGCAGTATTTT. This translates into CASSPGTGTDTQYF.

This chain links TRBV3-1 with TRBJ2-1; 12 nucleotides line up with TRBD2. The V segment lost 6 bases and the J segment 7 bases; nucleotides outside the gene matches: 13. This CDR3 is built from 17 residues. Germline CDR1 is LGHDT and CDR2 is YNNKEL (reference sequence). CDR3 loop: CASSHPLAGGTSNEQFF. CDR3 in DNA: TGTGCCAGCAGTCACCCTCTAGCGGGGGGGACGAGTAATGAGCAGTTCTTC.

This clonotype was recorded only once. The chain combines TRBV20-1 with TRBJ2-7; TRBD2 matches 11 bases. From germline, CDR1 is DFQATT and CDR2 SNEGSKA (reference sequence). This CDR3 has 16 amino acids. CDR3 sequence: CCARGQGLAVAYEQYV. The CDR3 DNA follows: TGCTGCGCTAGAGGACAGGGACTAGCGGTGGCCTACGAGCAGTACGTC.

The chain employs TRBV5-1 and TRBJ2-4; 8 nucleotides align to TRBD1. Germline assignment: CDR1 SGHRS and CDR2 YFSETQ. CDR3 length: 16 amino acids. Unmatched junction bases numbered 8, after V lost 0 bases and J lost 6 bases. The CDR3 sequence is CASSLVGQGLGNIQYF. Here the CDR3 DNA reads TGCGCCAGCAGCTTGGTTGGACAGGGCCTGGGAAACATTCAGTACTTC. Variable domain in full (rest from reference TRBV5-1 and TRBJ2-4): KAGVTQTPRYLIKTRGQQVTLSCSPISGHRSVSWYQQTPGQGLQFLFEYFSETQRNKGNFPGRFSGRQFSNSRSEMNVSTLELGDSALYLCASSLVGQGLGNIQYFGAGTRLSVL.

This clonotype was seen a single time. At one of its ends the junction is not consistent with the germline gene, which may arise from a read error. CDR3 sequence: CASSSDKGQGMLYELYF. DNA for the CDR3: TGTGCCAGCAGCTCCGATAAGGGACAGGGGATGCTATACGAGCTGTACTTC. V usage is TRBV7-3 and J usage is TRBJ2-7; 10 bases agree with TRBD1. Germline V gene lookup returns CDR1 SGHTA and CDR2 FQGTGA. The CDR3 is 17 amino acids.

The chain is built from TRBV9 and TRBJ2-5, with TRBD2 identical over 12 bases. Germline CDR1 is SGDLS and CDR2 is YYNGEE. After removal of 3 bases from V and 2 bases from J, the junction contained 5 bases not matched to a gene. CDR3 size: 16 residues. This chain's CDR3 is CASSGGTSGGQETQYF. In nucleotides, the CDR3 is TGTGCCAGCAGCGGTGGAACTAGCGGGGGGCAAGAGACCCAGTACTTC.

The CDR3 is CASSLNVGTDTQYF. CDR3 nucleotide sequence: TGTGCCAGCAGCTTAAATGTAGGCACAGATACGCAGTATTTT. This chain joins TRBV7-9 and TRBJ2-3; D uncertain. Germline V gives CDR1 SEHNR, CDR2 FQNEAQ (reference sequence). The CDR3 spans 14 residues. V lost 2 bases, J lost 1 base, and 7 bases lay in between.

The chain links TRBV12-3 or TRBV12-4 to TRBJ2-3; 8 bases line up with TRBD1. There are 15 residues in the CDR3. The V gene end was trimmed by 7 bases and the J gene end by 1 base; junction bases not matched to a gene: 7. Here the CDR3 DNA reads TGTGCCAGCATTAACCCGGACAGGGGCACAGATACGCAGTATTTT. It is translated as CASINPDRGTDTQYF.

The rearrangement uses TRBV6-1 and TRBJ1-5; perhaps TRBD1 as D (5 bases). CDR3 size: 14 residues. Germline values: CDR1 MNHNS, CDR2 SASEGT. The V gene lost 4 bases and the J gene lost 6 bases, with 13 bases spanning the gap. CDR3 nucleotide sequence: TGTGCCAGCAGTGCACAGGAAGCCCGTCAGCCCCAGCATTTT. It translates to CASSAQEARQPQHF.

There are a few counts of this clonotype. This chain's CDR3 is CASRATETYEQYF. The DNA of the CDR3 is TGTGCCAGCAGGGCGACAGAGACATACGAGCAGTACTTC. V is TRBV6-1 and J is TRBJ2-7, with D maybe TRBD1 (5 bases). The CDR3 covers 13 residues. Trimming pared 6 bases from V and 4 bases from J, leaving 13 bases between. From germline, CDR1 is MNHNS and CDR2 SASEGT.

This clonotype was picked up many times. V gene TRBV18 combines with J gene TRBJ2-2; D might be TRBD2 (6 bases). This CDR3 region has 17 residues. In germline, CDR1 is KGHSH, CDR2 LQKENI. Trimming took off 1 base at V and 6 bases at J, with 18 bases between the two ends. Written as DNA, the CDR3 is TGTGCCAGCTCACCACGGGGACTCAGTAAAGTGGCCGGGGAGCTGTTTTTT. Encoded protein: CASSPRGLSKVAGELFF.

This clonotype turned up a few times. The V call is TRBV20-1, the J call TRBJ1-5, with TRBD1 as a possible D gene (6 bases). V was trimmed by 6 bases and J by 5 bases, leaving 17 bases between them. The CDR3 sequence is 14 residues long. CDR1 is DFQATT and CDR2 is SNEGSKA in the germline V gene (reference sequence). The CDR3: CSAGDTPGYQPQHF. For the CDR3, the DNA is TGCAGTGCGGGGGACACGCCGGGCTATCAGCCCCAGCATTTT.